This is a list of T cell receptor beta chains from one sample in a study of technical replicates of blood from a few donors. Using immunoSEQ multiplex PCR, the repertoire was profiled, and TCRdb retains in-frame clones only, with some absent. The data contain approximately 58,000 clones, about 86% of them singletons. Sequenced: PBMCs. The receptors were sampled from a human donor in good health. Some clones in this sample may be carry-over from other donors' samples. Each CDR3 is given with its conserved first and last residue. The D gene is left open where the match is weak. Rows give clone size only sometimes, using once, few, many, or a class for an expanded clone.

d_call clone_size j_call v_call cdr3_aa cdr3_nt
TRBD1 . TRBJ1-6 TRBV19 CASTTGYKPLHF TGTGCCAGTACGACAGGGTACAAACCCCTCCACTTT
TRBD1 . TRBJ1-1 TRBV16 CASSQSGTGGPGAFF TGTGCCAGCAGCCAATCGGGGACAGGGGGCCCCGGAGCTTTCTTT
. . TRBJ2-1 TRBV30 CAWSGGRLQFF TGTGCCTGGAGTGGGGGCAGGTTGCAGTTCTTC
TRBD2 . TRBJ2-2 TRBV2 CASRGLVTGELFF TGTGCCAGCCGAGGACTAGTAACCGGGGAGCTGTTTTTT
. . TRBJ2-7 TRBV18 CASSPMEGQSYEQYF TGTGCCAGCTCACCAATGGAGGGCCAATCCTACGAGCAGTACTTC
. few TRBJ1-1 TRBV30 CAWGRGNTEAFF TGTGCCTGGGGCAGGGGGAACACTGAAGCTTTCTTT
. . TRBJ2-2 TRBV9 CARGKGGLGELFF TGTGCCAGGGGGAAGGGGGGGCTTGGAGAGCTGTTTTTT
TRBD1 . TRBJ1-5 TRBV6-1 CASSSGTVNQPQHF TGTGCCAGCAGTTCCGGGACAGTCAATCAGCCCCAGCATTTT
. . TRBJ2-1 TRBV19 CASSIERGWADEQFF TGTGCCAGTAGTATAGAACGGGGTTGGGCAGATGAGCAGTTCTTC
. . TRBJ1-2 TRBV1 CTSSPWGGDYGYTF TGCACCAGCAGCCCGTGGGGGGGGGACTATGGCTACACCTTC
TRBD2 . TRBJ2-7 TRBV5-4 CASSSGGLGREQYF TGTGCCAGCAGCTCGGGGGGGCTGGGAAGGGAGCAGTACTTC
TRBD1 . TRBJ1-2 TRBV6-1 CASRIGGQAGYGYTF TGTGCCAGCAGGATCGGGGGACAGGCGGGGTATGGCTACACCTTC
. . TRBJ1-5 TRBV4-1 CASSQDGEGPQHF TGCGCCAGCAGCCAAGATGGAGAGGGCCCCCAGCATTTT
. . TRBJ2-1 TRBV7-8 CASSLERDSYNEQFF TGTGCCAGCAGCTTGGAGAGAGACTCCTACAATGAGCAGTTCTTC
TRBD2 once TRBJ2-2 TRBV19 CASSIRLAGESNTGELFF TGTGCCAGTAGTATTAGGCTAGCGGGAGAGTCGAACACCGGGGAGCTGTTTTTT
. few TRBJ2-7 TRBV7-6 CASSSYSSYEQYF TGTGCCAGCAGCTCGTATTCCTCCTACGAGCAGTACTTC
TRBD2 . TRBJ2-1 TRBV7-2 CASSLVGGGANEQFF TGTGCCAGCAGCTTAGTTGGCGGGGGGGCCAATGAGCAGTTCTTC